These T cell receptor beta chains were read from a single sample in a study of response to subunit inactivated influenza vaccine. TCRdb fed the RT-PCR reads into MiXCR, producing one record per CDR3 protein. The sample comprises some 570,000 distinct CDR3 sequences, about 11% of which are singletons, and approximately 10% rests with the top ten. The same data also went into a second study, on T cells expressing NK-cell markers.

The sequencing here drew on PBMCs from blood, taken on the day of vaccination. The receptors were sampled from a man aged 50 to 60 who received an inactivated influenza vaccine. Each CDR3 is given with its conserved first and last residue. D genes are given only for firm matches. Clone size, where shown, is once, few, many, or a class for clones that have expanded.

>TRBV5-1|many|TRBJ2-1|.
TGCGCCAGCAGCCCTGGGCAGGACTACAATGAGCAGTTCTTC
CASSPGQDYNEQFF
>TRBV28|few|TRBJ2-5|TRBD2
TGTGCCAGCAGTCCCCTGGCGGGAGCCGCTGGTCGGACCCAGTACTTC
CASSPLAGAAGRTQYF
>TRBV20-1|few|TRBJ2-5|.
TGCAGTGCTAGAGAGTCGGCAGGGGAAGAAGAGACCCAGTACTTC
CSARESAGEEETQYF
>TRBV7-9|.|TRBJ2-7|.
TGTGCCAGCAGTACCCCGGACACTAACTACGAGCAGTACTTC
CASSTPDTNYEQYF
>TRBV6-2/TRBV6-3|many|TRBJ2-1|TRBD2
TGTGCCAGCAGTTCAAATAGCGGGAGGGCCTTCTACAATGAGCAGTTCTTC
CASSSNSGRAFYNEQFF
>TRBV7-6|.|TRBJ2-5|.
TGTGCCAGCAGCTTAGAAGGCTCCCAAGAGACCCAGTACTTC
CASSLEGSQETQYF
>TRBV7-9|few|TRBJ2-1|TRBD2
TGTGCCAGCAGCTTACAAACTAGCGGGGTAGGAAATGAGCAGTTCTTC
CASSLQTSGVGNEQFF
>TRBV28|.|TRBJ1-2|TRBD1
TGTGCCAGCAGTGGCCGGGACAGGAATGGCTACACCTTC
CASSGRDRNGYTF
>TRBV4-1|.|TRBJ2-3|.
TGCGCCAGCAGCTACACAGGGACCCAAGGCACAGATACGCAGTATTTT
CASSYTGTQGTDTQYF
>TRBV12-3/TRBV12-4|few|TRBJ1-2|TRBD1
TGTGCCAGCAGTTCGGCCGGGACAGGTCGGATCTATGGCTACACCTTC
CASSSAGTGRIYGYTF
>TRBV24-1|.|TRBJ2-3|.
TGTGCCACCAGTGTCGGGAGCACAGATACGCAGTATTTT
CATSVGSTDTQYF
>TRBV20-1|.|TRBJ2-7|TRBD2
TGCAGTGCTAGAAAGCGCGGGGGGGCCTACGAGCAGTACTTC
CSARKRGGAYEQYF
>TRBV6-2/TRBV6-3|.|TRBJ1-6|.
TGTGCCAGCAGTGACGGAAATTCACCCCTCCACTTT
CASSDGNSPLHF
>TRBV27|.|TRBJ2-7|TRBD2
TGTGCCAGCAGTTCATCCCCGGGGGGATACTACGAGCAGTACTTC
CASSSSPGGYYEQYF
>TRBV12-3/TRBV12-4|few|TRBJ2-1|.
TGTGCCAGCGGCGGACTCCCGTCATCAAGCTCCTACAATGAGCAGTTCTTC
CASGGLPSSSSYNEQFF
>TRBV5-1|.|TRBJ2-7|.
TGCGCCAGCAGCTTGGAAAATGGGTTCTACGAGCAGTACTTC
CASSLENGFYEQYF
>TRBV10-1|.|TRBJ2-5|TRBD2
TGCGCCAGCAGTGAGTCTCCCAGCGGGGGGGCGGTAGAGACCCAGTACTTC
CASSESPSGGAVETQYF
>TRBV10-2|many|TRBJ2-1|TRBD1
TGTGCCAGCAGCGACAGGGGCAATGAGCAGTTCTTC
CASSDRGNEQFF
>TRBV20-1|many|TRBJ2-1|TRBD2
TGCAGTGCTGGGACTAGCGGGGGCTACAATGAGCAGTTCTTC
CSAGTSGGYNEQFF
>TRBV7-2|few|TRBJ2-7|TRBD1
TGTGCCAGTGCGGGACAGGGGGACGAGCAGTACTTC
CASAGQGDEQYF
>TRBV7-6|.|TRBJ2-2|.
TGTGCCAGCAGCTTAGTACAGGGCACCGGGGGGCTGTTTTTT
CASSLVQGTGGLFF
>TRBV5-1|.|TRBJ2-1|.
TGCGCCAGCAGCCTGCGGCAGGCTCATGAGCAGTTCTTC
CASSLRQAHEQFF
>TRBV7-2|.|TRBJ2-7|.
TGTGCCAGCGCCGCGGCGGCCAACCGCCCCGAGCAGTACTTC
CASAAAANRPEQYF
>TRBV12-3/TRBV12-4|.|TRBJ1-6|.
TGTGCCAGCAGTCATCAAGGGCCGAGCTCCTATAATTCACCCCTCCACTTT
CASSHQGPSSYNSPLHF
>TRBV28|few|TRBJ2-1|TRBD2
TGTGCCAGCAGTCCCTTAGCGGGAGGGTACTACAATGAGCAGTTCTTC
CASSPLAGGYYNEQFF
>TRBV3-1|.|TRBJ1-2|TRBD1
TGTGCCAGCAGCCCGACCCCCGGGACAGAGAAAGGCTACACCTTC
CASSPTPGTEKGYTF
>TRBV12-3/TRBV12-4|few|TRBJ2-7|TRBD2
TGTGCCAGCAGTACTAGCGGGAGAATGTACGAGCAGTACTTC
CASSTSGRMYEQYF
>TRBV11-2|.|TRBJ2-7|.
TGTGCCAGCAGCTTAAGAGGAAGGGGGATAACATCCGGCGAGCAGTACTTC
CASSLRGRGITSGEQYF
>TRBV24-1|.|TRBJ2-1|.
TGTGCCACCAGTGATTTGGGGGGGCGGGCATATGAGCAGTTCTTC
CATSDLGGRAYEQFF
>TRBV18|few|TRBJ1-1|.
TGTGCCAGCTCCCCTATACTGCTGATTGGGAACACTGAAGCTTTCTTT
CASSPILLIGNTEAFF
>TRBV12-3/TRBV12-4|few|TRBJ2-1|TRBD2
TGTGCCAGCATCCTGAGCGGGAGAATTCCCAATGAGCAGTTCTTC
CASILSGRIPNEQFF
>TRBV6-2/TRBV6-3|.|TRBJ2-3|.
TGTGCCAGCAGTTACTCGATTGGCCATAAAAGCACAGATACGCAGTATTTT
CASSYSIGHKSTDTQYF
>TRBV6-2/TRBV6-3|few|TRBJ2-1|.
TGTGCCAGCAGTTACGAGGTCTACTCCTACAATGAGCAGTTCTTC
CASSYEVYSYNEQFF
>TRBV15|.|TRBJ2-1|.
TGTGCCACCAGCAGACCTACAGAATTCTCCTACAATGAGCAGTTCTTC
CATSRPTEFSYNEQFF
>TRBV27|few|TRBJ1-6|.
TGTGCCAGCAGTGAACAGAATTCACCCCTCCACTTT
CASSEQNSPLHF
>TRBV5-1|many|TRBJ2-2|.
TGCGCCAGCAGCATCAGGGACACCGGGGAGCTGTTTTTT
CASSIRDTGELFF
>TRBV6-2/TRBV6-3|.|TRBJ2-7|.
TGTGCCAGCAGGACCGGGACGGAAATCTCCTACGAGCAGTACTTC
CASRTGTEISYEQYF
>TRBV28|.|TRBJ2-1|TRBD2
TGTGCCAGCAGTCCAAAAACCCGCCGGGCGGGGGAATATTACAATGAGCAGTTCTTC
CASSPKTRRAGEYYNEQFF
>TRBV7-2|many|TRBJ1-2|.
TGTGCCAGCAGCCCCAGGGGTTTTGGCTACACCTTC
CASSPRGFGYTF
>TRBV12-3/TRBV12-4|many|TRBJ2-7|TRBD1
TGTGCCAGCAGCACAGGGACAGGGTACGAGCAGTACTTC
CASSTGTGYEQYF
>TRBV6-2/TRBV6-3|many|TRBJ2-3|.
TGTGCCAGCAGACAGATCGCCCCAGATACGCAGTATTTT
CASRQIAPDTQYF
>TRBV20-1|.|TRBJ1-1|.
TGCAGTGCTATCCGCGGACACATGAACACTGAAGCTTTCTTT
CSAIRGHMNTEAFF
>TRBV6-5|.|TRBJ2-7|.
TGTGCCAGCAGTTACTCGTTCGACTACGAGCAGTACTTC
CASSYSFDYEQYF
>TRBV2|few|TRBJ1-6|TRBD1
TGTGCCAGCGGGGACAGGAGCTCCTATAATTCACCCCTCCACTTT
CASGDRSSYNSPLHF
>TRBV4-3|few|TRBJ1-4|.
TGCGCCAGCAGCCAAGAGAGGCATAATGAAAAACTGTTTTTT
CASSQERHNEKLFF
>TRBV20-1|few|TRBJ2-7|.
TGCAGTGCTAGAGATGCAGGGGGGGCTTACGAGCAGTACTTC
CSARDAGGAYEQYF
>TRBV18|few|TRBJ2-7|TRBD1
TGTGCCAGCTCACCTCTTCCGGGACAGTCCTACGAGCAGTACTTC
CASSPLPGQSYEQYF
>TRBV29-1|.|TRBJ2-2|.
TGCAGCGTCGTCCCCCTCCCCGGCGGGGAGCTGTTTTTT
CSVVPLPGGELFF
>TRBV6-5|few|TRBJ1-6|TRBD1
TGTGCCAGCAGTTACGAGACGGGGACAGGGGGTTTTTATTCACCCCTCCACTTT
CASSYETGTGGFYSPLHF
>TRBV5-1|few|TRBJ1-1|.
TGCGCCAGCAGCTTACGGGGAGAAGACCGGAACACTGAAGCTTTCTTT
CASSLRGEDRNTEAFF
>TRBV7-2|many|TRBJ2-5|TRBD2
TGTGCCAGCAGCCGAAGCGGGACGGAGACCCAGTACTTC
CASSRSGTETQYF
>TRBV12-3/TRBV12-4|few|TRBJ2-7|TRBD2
TGTGCCAGCAGTTTGGCGGGAGTACTCTCCTACGAGCAGTACTTC
CASSLAGVLSYEQYF
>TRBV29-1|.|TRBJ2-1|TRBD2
TGCAGCGTTGAAGGGGGGACTAGCGGGAGTTTCTACAATGAGCAGTTCTTC
CSVEGGTSGSFYNEQFF